This T cell receptor (beta chain) was sequenced in a study of CD8+CD57+ T cells in acquired aplastic anemia. Regarding the study as a whole: Shared by patients and controls, almost 30 CD8+ CDR3s were abundant in patients.

With regard to this clonotype: Its antigen is still unknown.

TCR beta VDJ and CDR3 profiling used genomic DNA as template. TCRdb re-called the reads through MiXCR, storing one row per CDR3 protein. The sample includes 250,000 to 350,000 distinct CDR3 sequences, roughly three fifths of them seen just once. V was cut by 5 bases and J by 8 bases, with 13 bases left in between. The CDR3 is 14 amino acids. Looked up from germline, CDR1 is SGHVS and CDR2 is FQNEAQ. The clonotype was recovered from a human donor with severe aplastic anemia or a healthy control (not recorded which). This sequence joins TRBV7-8 and TRBJ1-6, with D possibly TRBD1 on 5 matching bases. The specimen was sorted CD4+, CD8+, or CD8+CD57+ T cells (not recorded which) from PBMCs. For the CDR3, the DNA is TGTGCCAGCAGCCACGGGACGGACCATTCACCCCTCCACTTT. Its translation: CASSHGTDHSPLHF.